A selection of T cell receptor beta chains follows, all from one sample in a study of beta chain features in type 1 diabetes. Some clones are missing from TCRdb's copy, which holds only in-frame ones; the method was immunoSEQ multiplex PCR. The repertoire holds some 140,000 clones, with 9% as singletons. The sample consisted of central memory CD4+ T cells from blood. These receptor sequences come from a man younger than 40 with type 1 diabetes. The CDR3 runs from the conserved cysteine through the conserved F or W. The D gene is left open where the match is weak. Part of the rows lack a size; the others show once, few, many or a class for expanded clones.

d_gene: TRBD1
j_gene: TRBJ1-6
v_gene: TRBV2
abundance: few
CDR3aa: CASSLTGKDSPLHF
CDR3nt: TGTGCCAGCAGTCTGACAGGGAAGGATTCACCCCTCCACTTT

d_gene: NA
j_gene: TRBJ1-2
v_gene: TRBV5-1
abundance: NA
CDR3aa: CASSLGSGEGYTF
CDR3nt: TGCGCCAGCAGCTTGGGGTCTGGAGAGGGCTACACCTTC

d_gene: TRBD1
j_gene: TRBJ2-7
v_gene: TRBV6-5
abundance: few
CDR3aa: CASSNRGYYEQYF
CDR3nt: TGTGCCAGCAGTAACAGGGGTTACTACGAGCAGTACTTC

d_gene: NA
j_gene: TRBJ1-1
v_gene: TRBV19
abundance: NA
CDR3aa: CASSIKQGSLNTEAFF
CDR3nt: TGTGCCAGTAGTATAAAGCAGGGGTCTTTGAACACTGAAGCTTTCTTT

d_gene: NA
j_gene: TRBJ2-7
v_gene: TRBV7-8
abundance: few
CDR3aa: CASSRGQNEQYF
CDR3nt: TGTGCCAGCAGCCGTGGGCAGAACGAGCAGTACTTC

d_gene: NA
j_gene: TRBJ2-3
v_gene: TRBV5-1
abundance: few
CDR3aa: CASSWGGGQRTDTQYF
CDR3nt: TGCGCCAGCAGCTGGGGAGGGGGACAACGCACAGATACGCAGTATTTT

d_gene: NA
j_gene: TRBJ2-6
v_gene: TRBV5-1
abundance: few
CDR3aa: CASSLTGSSGANVLTF
CDR3nt: TGCGCCAGCAGCTTAACAGGAAGCTCTGGGGCCAACGTCCTGACTTTC

d_gene: NA
j_gene: TRBJ1-1
v_gene: TRBV11-2
abundance: few
CDR3aa: CASSLQMNTEAFF
CDR3nt: TGTGCCAGCAGCTTACAGATGAACACTGAAGCTTTCTTT

d_gene: NA
j_gene: TRBJ2-5
v_gene: TRBV27
abundance: few
CDR3aa: CASSLSFQKQETQYF
CDR3nt: TGTGCCAGCAGTTTATCTTTCCAGAAGCAAGAGACCCAGTACTTC

d_gene: NA
j_gene: TRBJ2-3
v_gene: TRBV5-1
abundance: few
CDR3aa: CASSVLEPADTQYF
CDR3nt: TGCGCCAGCAGCGTCCTAGAACCGGCAGATACGCAGTATTTT

d_gene: TRBD1
j_gene: TRBJ1-4
v_gene: TRBV4-1
abundance: NA
CDR3aa: CASSPPRGTGAEKLFF
CDR3nt: TGCGCCAGCAGCCCCCCACGGGGGACAGGGGCTGAAAAACTGTTTTTT

d_gene: NA
j_gene: TRBJ1-1
v_gene: TRBV5-1
abundance: NA
CDR3aa: CASSLLPGDTEAFF
CDR3nt: TGCGCCAGCAGCTTGTTGCCAGGGGACACTGAAGCTTTCTTT

d_gene: TRBD1
j_gene: TRBJ2-1
v_gene: TRBV18
abundance: NA
CDR3aa: CASSSTGDNEQFF
CDR3nt: TGTGCCAGCTCATCGACAGGGGACAATGAGCAGTTCTTC

d_gene: NA
j_gene: TRBJ1-1
v_gene: TRBV18
abundance: NA
CDR3aa: CASSRDTPTEAFF
CDR3nt: TGTGCCAGCTCCAGGGACACCCCCACTGAAGCTTTCTTT

d_gene: TRBD1
j_gene: TRBJ1-4
v_gene: TRBV5-4
abundance: NA
CDR3aa: CASSLRTGVNEKLFF
CDR3nt: TGTGCCAGCAGCTTACGGACAGGGGTCAATGAAAAACTGTTTTTT

d_gene: TRBD2
j_gene: TRBJ2-7
v_gene: TRBV4-1
abundance: few
CDR3aa: CASSQDKGLAGISYEQYF
CDR3nt: TGCGCCAGCAGCCAAGATAAGGGACTAGCGGGGATTTCCTACGAGCAGTACTTC

d_gene: TRBD1
j_gene: TRBJ2-1
v_gene: TRBV7-3
abundance: NA
CDR3aa: CASSLGVDRANEQFF
CDR3nt: TGTGCCAGCAGCTTAGGAGTGGACAGGGCCAATGAGCAGTTCTTC

d_gene: NA
j_gene: TRBJ2-3
v_gene: TRBV6-6
abundance: few
CDR3aa: CASSPGADTQYF
CDR3nt: TGTGCCAGCAGTCCCGGGGCAGATACGCAGTATTTT

d_gene: NA
j_gene: TRBJ2-7
v_gene: TRBV5-1
abundance: NA
CDR3aa: CASRSTASYEQYF
CDR3nt: TGCGCCAGCAGGTCTACAGCCTCCTACGAGCAGTACTTC

d_gene: NA
j_gene: TRBJ1-1
v_gene: TRBV15
abundance: NA
CDR3aa: CATQQGVNTEAFF
CDR3nt: TGTGCCACCCAACAAGGGGTGAACACTGAAGCTTTCTTT

d_gene: NA
j_gene: TRBJ1-2
v_gene: TRBV14
abundance: once
CDR3aa: CASSPDISYGYTF
CDR3nt: TGTGCCAGCAGCCCCGACATCTCCTATGGCTACACCTTC

d_gene: TRBD2
j_gene: TRBJ2-5
v_gene: TRBV4-2
abundance: NA
CDR3aa: CASSQEAGRGETQYF
CDR3nt: TGTGCCAGCAGCCAAGAAGCGGGGCGAGGGGAGACCCAGTACTTC

d_gene: TRBD1
j_gene: TRBJ2-5
v_gene: TRBV7-6
abundance: NA
CDR3aa: CASSLSRGSQETQYF
CDR3nt: TGTGCCAGCAGCTTATCCAGGGGGTCCCAAGAGACCCAGTACTTC

d_gene: TRBD2
j_gene: TRBJ2-1
v_gene: TRBV4-2
abundance: NA
CDR3aa: CASSSGLAGGGNEQFF
CDR3nt: TGTGCCAGCAGCTCTGGACTAGCGGGGGGCGGTAATGAGCAGTTCTTC

d_gene: NA
j_gene: TRBJ2-2
v_gene: TRBV9
abundance: few
CDR3aa: CASSPRTANTGELFF
CDR3nt: TGTGCCAGCAGCCCGCGGACAGCGAACACCGGGGAGCTGTTTTTT

d_gene: TRBD2
j_gene: TRBJ2-3
v_gene: TRBV5-4
abundance: NA
CDR3aa: CASSPRGDRTDTQYF
CDR3nt: TGTGCCAGCAGCCCGCGGGGGGACCGCACAGATACGCAGTATTTT

d_gene: TRBD1
j_gene: TRBJ2-5
v_gene: TRBV7-2
abundance: few
CDR3aa: CASSSFATGEETQYF
CDR3nt: TGTGCCAGCAGCTCCTTCGCAACAGGGGAGGAGACCCAGTACTTC

d_gene: TRBD2
j_gene: TRBJ2-3
v_gene: TRBV6-6
abundance: NA
CDR3aa: CASIREGGDTQYF
CDR3nt: TGTGCCAGCATTAGGGAGGGCGGAGATACGCAGTATTTT

d_gene: NA
j_gene: TRBJ2-2
v_gene: TRBV6-5
abundance: NA
CDR3aa: CASSTQGTTGELFF
CDR3nt: TGTGCCAGCAGTACACAGGGAACTACCGGGGAGCTGTTTTTT

d_gene: TRBD2
j_gene: TRBJ2-3
v_gene: TRBV29-1
abundance: few
CDR3aa: CSSKGTSGTDTQYF
CDR3nt: TGCAGTTCAAAAGGGACTAGCGGCACAGATACGCAGTATTTT

d_gene: TRBD2
j_gene: TRBJ2-5
v_gene: TRBV15
abundance: few
CDR3aa: CATSRETGTSGTQETQYF
CDR3nt: TGTGCCACCAGCAGAGAAACCGGGACTAGCGGTACTCAAGAGACCCAGTACTTC

d_gene: TRBD1
j_gene: TRBJ2-5
v_gene: TRBV2
abundance: few
CDR3aa: CASSERGQGSETQYF
CDR3nt: TGTGCCAGCAGTGAAAGGGGACAGGGGTCGGAGACCCAGTACTTC

d_gene: NA
j_gene: TRBJ2-2
v_gene: TRBV15
abundance: NA
CDR3aa: CATSRDRNGELFF
CDR3nt: TGTGCCACCAGCAGAGATCGTAACGGGGAGCTGTTTTTT

d_gene: NA
j_gene: TRBJ1-3
v_gene: TRBV9
abundance: few
CDR3aa: CASGAGDGNTIYF
CDR3nt: TGTGCCAGCGGTGCGGGGGATGGAAACACCATATATTTT

d_gene: TRBD2
j_gene: TRBJ2-3
v_gene: TRBV6-6
abundance: few
CDR3aa: CASSRTSGTDTQYF
CDR3nt: TGTGCCAGCAGTCGGACTAGCGGAACAGATACGCAGTATTTT

d_gene: TRBD2
j_gene: TRBJ2-5
v_gene: TRBV15
abundance: NA
CDR3aa: CATSRTSGGAGETQYF
CDR3nt: TGTGCCACCAGCAGAACTAGCGGGGGGGCCGGGGAGACCCAGTACTTC

d_gene: NA
j_gene: TRBJ2-3
v_gene: TRBV28
abundance: NA
CDR3aa: CASSNGDRTDTQYF
CDR3nt: TGTGCCAGCAGCAACGGGGATCGCACAGATACGCAGTATTTT

d_gene: TRBD1
j_gene: TRBJ1-1
v_gene: TRBV19
abundance: NA
CDR3aa: CASSIWGQRTFF
CDR3nt: TGTGCCAGTAGTATTTGGGGACAGAGAACTTTCTTT

d_gene: NA
j_gene: TRBJ2-5
v_gene: TRBV29-1
abundance: few
CDR3aa: CSVGGGVSYQETQYF
CDR3nt: TGCAGCGTCGGAGGGGGGGTCTCGTACCAAGAGACCCAGTACTTC

d_gene: NA
j_gene: TRBJ2-3
v_gene: TRBV10-3
abundance: NA
CDR3aa: CAISDSGSTGSGSQYF
CDR3nt: TGTGCCATCAGTGACTCGGGGTCTACGGGGAGCGGGTCGCAGTATTTT